The source of this T cell receptor beta chain is a study of OX40 agonist ivuxolimab in advanced cancers. The table came from immunoSEQ multiplex PCR; TCRdb's copy has only in-frame clones and leaves some out. The table records approximately 74,000 clones, around 90% of them present only once. This clone was seen once. The sequence derives from an adult with an advanced solid tumor such as melanoma, head and neck, liver or kidney cancer. The sequencing here drew on CD4+ or CD8+ T cells sorted from blood, taken in a trial of the OX40 agonist ivuxolimab.

CDR3: CASSQDGTEQETQYF. As DNA, the CDR3 is TGTGCCAGCAGCCAAGATGGGACAGAACAAGAGACCCAGTACTTC. This rearrangement joins TRBV4-2 to TRBJ2-5; 7 nucleotides line up with TRBD1. The CDR3 extends over 15 amino acids. Germline loops: CDR1 LGHNA, CDR2 YNFKEQ. V trimming: 0 bases; J trimming: 2 bases; junction bases outside the gene matches: 3.